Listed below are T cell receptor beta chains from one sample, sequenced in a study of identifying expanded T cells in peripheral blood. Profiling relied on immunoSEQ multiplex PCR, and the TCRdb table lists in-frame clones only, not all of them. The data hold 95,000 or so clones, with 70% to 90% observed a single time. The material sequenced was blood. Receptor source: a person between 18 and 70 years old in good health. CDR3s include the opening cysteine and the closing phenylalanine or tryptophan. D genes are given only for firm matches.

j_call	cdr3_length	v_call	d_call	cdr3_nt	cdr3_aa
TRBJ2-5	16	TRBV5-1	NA	TGCGCCAGCAGCTTGTACGGGGTCAACCGACAAGAGACCCAGTACTTC	CASSLYGVNRQETQYF
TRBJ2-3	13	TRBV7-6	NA	TGTGCCAGCAGCTTAGCCGGGGGAGATACGCAGTATTTT	CASSLAGGDTQYF
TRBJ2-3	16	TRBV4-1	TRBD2	TGCGCCAGCAGCATGGCTCTGGCGGGGGGGTCGGATACGCAGTATTTT	CASSMALAGGSDTQYF
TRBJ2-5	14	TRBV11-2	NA	TGTGCCAGCAGCGAACCAGGTATCAGGGAGACCCAGTACTTC	CASSEPGIRETQYF
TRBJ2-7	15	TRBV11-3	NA	TGTGCCAGCAGCTTAGCCCCGGTAGGGAGTCACGAGCAGTACTTC	CASSLAPVGSHEQYF
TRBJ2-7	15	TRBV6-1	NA	TGTGCCAGCATTCTTCAGGTAGGGCTCTCCTACGAGCAGTACTTC	CASILQVGLSYEQYF
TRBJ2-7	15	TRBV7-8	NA	TGTGCCAGCAGTTCGCTTAGGGCGAGCTCCTACGAGCAGTACTTC	CASSSLRASSYEQYF
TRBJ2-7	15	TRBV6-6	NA	TGTGCCAGCCGCCCTGGGGCGGGGGCATCCGACGAGCAGTACTTC	CASRPGAGASDEQYF
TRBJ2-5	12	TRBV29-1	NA	TGCAGCGTCGATAGCAGTGGGGAGACCCAGTACTTC	CSVDSSGETQYF
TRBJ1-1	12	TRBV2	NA	TGTGCCAGCAGGGGGGACTGGACTGAAGCTTTCTTT	CASRGDWTEAFF